This paragraph reports one T cell receptor beta chain. The antigen is not known. The data were obtained in a study of cytomegalovirus exposure and HLA in healthy donors. General study findings and limits: Sequencing likely generated an artifact that appeared as a cluster of highly shared sequence variants. An analysis that was carried out later associated approximately 15,000 TCR beta sequences with HLA alleles at 0.05 false discovery rate.

V lost 3 bases and J 7 bases, leaving 7 bases between the germline ends. This CDR3 region has 12 residues. CDR1 and CDR2 from the germline V gene are LNHDA and SQIVND (reference sequence). PCR used 60 Vbeta primers and 13 Jbeta primers. This table comes from immunoSEQ multiplex PCR, and its TCRdb copy is limited to in-frame clones, with some not included. The sample consists of a few hundred thousand clones, around 89% of them appearing once. The sequence was collected from a woman aged 18-30 years in good health and CMV-seronegative. The chain joins TRBV19 to TRBJ1-5; TRBD1 might be the D (5 bases). Sequencing was done on a sample of PBMCs. The CDR3 protein is CASSIWGQPQHF. The CDR3 nucleotides are TGTGCCAGTAGTATTTGGGGCCAGCCCCAGCATTTT.